The 25 T cell receptor beta chains in this list originate from one sample, sequenced in a study of cytomegalovirus exposure and HLA in healthy donors. It was with 60 Vbeta and 13 Jbeta primers that the PCR ran. Only in-frame clones appear in the TCRdb table, and some are missing; sequencing was by immunoSEQ multiplex PCR. Recorded for this sample: approximately 210,000 clones. Sequencing used PBMCs. These receptor sequences come from a young woman in good health and CMV-seropositive.

The chain is built from TRBV5-1 and TRBJ2-1, with D hard to call. The V gene lost 2 bases and the J gene lost 3 bases, with 9 bases spanning the gap. Germline CDR1 SGHRS, CDR2 YFSETQ. This CDR3 contains 14 residues. CDR3 DNA: TGCGCCAGCAGCTTCTTGCCAGGCTACAATGAGCAGTTCTTC. This translates into CASSFLPGYNEQFF.

V and J are TRBV4-2 and TRBJ2-5; no firm D call. The CDR3 has 15 amino acids. Germline CDR1 LGHNA, CDR2 YNFKEQ. Deletions cut 0 bases from V and 2 bases from J, with 10 bases between. The CDR3: CASSQDRLVQETQYF. The DNA for the CDR3 is TGTGCCAGCAGCCAAGACCGACTCGTACAAGAGACCCAGTACTTC.

The CDR3: CASSPGVRDGYTF. The CDR3 region has the DNA TGTGCCAGCTCACCAGGAGTGAGGGATGGCTACACCTTC. The chain uses TRBV18 and TRBJ1-2, with D hard to call. The CDR3 length is 13 residues. Germline V gene data show CDR1 as KGHSH and CDR2 as LQKENI. Between the trimmed V and J ends, which lost 2 bases and 6 bases, there was a span of 10 bases.

This chain uses TRBV7-6 with TRBJ1-4, with 10 bases aligning to TRBD1. Looked up from germline, CDR1 is SGHVS and CDR2 is FNYEAQ. The junction had 10 bases not matched to a gene; V was cut back by 4 bases and J by 2 bases. The CDR3 extends over 18 amino acids. CDR3 coding DNA: TGTGCCAGCAGCTGGGAGACAGGGGGCAGTGGGACTAATGAAAAACTGTTTTTT. Amino acids: CASSWETGGSGTNEKLFF.

The chain links TRBV4-1 to TRBJ2-4; D is undetermined. In germline, CDR1 is MGHRA, CDR2 YSYEKL. The ends were cut back, 0 bases at V and 7 bases at J, with 16 bases in the middle. The CDR3 covers 16 residues. The CDR3 sequence: CASSQDGLERRNIQYF. The CDR3 bases are TGCGCCAGCAGCCAAGATGGTTTGGAGCGTAGGAACATTCAGTACTTC.

CDR3 DNA: TGTGCCAGTAGTACAAGGACAGGGGCTAACTATGGCTACACCTTC. This sequence encodes CASSTRTGANYGYTF. V is TRBV19 and J is TRBJ1-2; TRBD1 aligns across 9 bases. CDR3 length equals 15 residues. The V gene's germline CDR1 is LNHDA and CDR2 SQIVND (reference sequence). Losses at the gene ends were 4 bases for V and 0 bases for J; bases not matched to a gene: 3.

The V gene is TRBV27, the J gene TRBJ2-1, with 8 bases identical to TRBD1. The CDR3 length is 14 residues. Germline values: CDR1 MNHEY, CDR2 SMNVEV (reference sequence). V trimming: 2 bases; J trimming: 6 bases; junction bases outside the gene matches: 3. This CDR3 reads CASSLRQGTNEQFF. The CDR3, as DNA: TGTGCCAGCAGTTTAAGACAGGGGACCAATGAGCAGTTCTTC.

The chain recombines TRBV5-1 with TRBJ2-7; 9 positions agree with TRBD1. There are 14 residues in the CDR3. In germline, CDR1 is SGHRS, CDR2 YFSETQ. V gave up 2 bases and J gave up 5 bases; unmatched junction bases: 5. The CDR3 DNA sequence: TGCGCCAGCAGCTTATGGGGACAGGGTAACGAGCAGTACTTC. This encodes CASSLWGQGNEQYF.

The chain combines TRBV30 with TRBJ2-7, with a tentative D call TRBD1 (6 bases). CDR3 length equals 16 residues. With 2 bases removed from V and 5 bases from J, the gap between germline ends came to 22 bases. Germline CDR1 is GTSNPN and CDR2 is SVGIG (reference sequence). This CDR3 is CAWSFYGGSLGDEQYF. The DNA for the CDR3 is TGTGCCTGGAGTTTTTATGGGGGCAGTTTAGGGGACGAGCAGTACTTC.

V gene TRBV5-1 combines with J gene TRBJ2-7; 7 positions agree with TRBD1. With V trimmed by 2 bases and J by 3 bases, 5 bases remained unmatched. CDR3 length equals 14 residues. Germline V gene data show CDR1 as SGHRS and CDR2 as YFSETQ. CDR3 in DNA: TGCGCCAGCAGCTTCGGCAGGGGGTTCTACGAGCAGTACTTC. It specifies CASSFGRGFYEQYF.

The rearrangement joins TRBV19 to TRBJ2-1, with 8 bases lining up with TRBD2. Germline CDR1 and CDR2: LNHDA and SQIVND (reference sequence). There are 15 residues in the CDR3. V shed 5 bases and J 5 bases; nucleotides not matched to a gene: 8. The CDR3 sequence: CASSLSAGGHNEQFF. CDR3 sequence (DNA): TGTGCCAGTAGTCTTTCGGCGGGAGGCCACAATGAGCAGTTCTTC.

The V gene is TRBV10-3, the J gene TRBJ2-3, with 9 bases fitting TRBD2. J was trimmed by 2 bases and V by 8 bases; bases with no gene match: 5. The CDR3 sequence is 14 residues long. The V gene's germline CDR1 is ENHRY and CDR2 SYGVKD. The CDR3 region is CAIGASGVTDTQYF. Here the CDR3 DNA reads TGTGCCATCGGGGCTAGCGGGGTCACAGATACGCAGTATTTT.

CDR3 sequence: CAVNRDRDTYEQYF. In DNA form, the CDR3 reads TGTGCCGTCAACCGGGACAGGGACACCTACGAGCAGTACTTC. This chain links TRBV10-3 with TRBJ2-7; 9 positions agree with TRBD1. CDR3 length equals 14 residues. Germline trimming cut 11 bases from V and 2 bases from J; bases unmatched to any gene: 10. Germline V CDR1 and CDR2: ENHRY, SYGVKD.

The rearrangement joins TRBV7-2 to TRBJ2-2, with 7 bases that match TRBD1. Losses at the gene ends were 5 bases for V and 0 bases for J; bases not matched to a gene: 3. This CDR3 is 15 amino acids long. CDR1 and CDR2 (germline): SGHTA, FQGNSA. The CDR3 DNA reads as TGTGCCAGCAGCCGCCAGGGGGCGAACACCGGGGAGCTGTTTTTT. It specifies CASSRQGANTGELFF.

The V gene is TRBV2, the J gene TRBJ2-1; D may be TRBD2 (5 bases). V was pared by 8 bases and J by 6 bases, with 17 bases between. The CDR3 is 14 residues long. Germline values: CDR1 SNHLY, CDR2 FYNNEI. The CDR3 region has the DNA TGTGCCAGCGGAGTAAGGGTCGGGGTCAATGAGCAGTTCTTC. Residues: CASGVRVGVNEQFF.

The genes are TRBV19 and TRBJ1-1, with D possibly matching TRBD1 (5 bases). The ends were cut back, 4 bases at V and 3 bases at J, with 12 bases in the middle. Per germline, CDR1 LNHDA and CDR2 SQIVND (reference sequence). CDR3 length equals 14 residues. The CDR3 is CASSSRPRDTEAFF. CDR3 nucleotides: TGTGCCAGTAGTAGCCGCCCCAGGGACACTGAAGCTTTCTTT. Looking up the rest from reference TRBV19 and TRBJ1-1 gives the full variable domain: DGGITQSPKYLFRKEGQNVTLSCEQNLNHDAMYWYRQDPGQGLRLIYYSQIVNDFQKGDIAEGYSVSREKKESFPLTVTSAQKNPTAFYLCASSSRPRDTEAFFGQGTRLTVV.

The chain uses TRBV4-2 and TRBJ2-7, with TRBD2 matching over 11 bases. Germline trimming cut 5 bases from V and 5 bases from J; bases unmatched to any gene: 5. Germline CDR1 is LGHNA and CDR2 is YNFKEQ. The CDR3 consists of 14 residues. The CDR3 region is CASSMTSGVDEQYF. CDR3 DNA sequence: TGTGCCAGCAGCATGACTAGCGGGGTTGACGAGCAGTACTTC.

The chain combines TRBV2 with TRBJ1-6, with 9 bases fitting TRBD1. Germline values: CDR1 SNHLY, CDR2 FYNNEI. Unmatched junction bases numbered 6, after V lost 6 bases and J lost 9 bases. The CDR3 is 14 amino acids. The CDR3 is CASRPRDRASPLHF. CDR3 nucleotides: TGTGCCAGCAGACCCCGGGACAGGGCTTCACCCCTCCACTTT.

The chain joins TRBV27 to TRBJ2-7; 12 nucleotides match TRBD2. The ends lost 8 bases at V and 0 bases at J; junction bases unmatched: 14. The germline CDR1 and CDR2 sequences are MNHEY and SMNVEV (reference sequence). The CDR3 is 18 residues long. The CDR3 DNA is TGTGCCAGCGCAGTCAGAGGGACTAGCGGGTGGAGCTCCTACGAGCAGTACTTC. Translation: CASAVRGTSGWSSYEQYF.

CDR3 sequence (DNA): TGTGCCAGCAGCACAGGAGTGTACTCCTACGAGCAGTACTTC. It codes for CASSTGVYSYEQYF. The chain recombines TRBV6-6 with TRBJ2-7; TRBD1 is a possible D gene (5 bases). Trimming cost V 6 bases and J 0 bases, with 12 bases left between them. The germline V gene encodes CDR1 MNHNY and CDR2 SVGAGI (reference sequence). CDR3 length: 14 amino acids.

The chain employs TRBV19 and TRBJ1-2; D is unclear. V lost 6 bases and J lost 2, with 10 bases in between. This CDR3 region has 13 residues. The germline CDR1 and CDR2 sequences are LNHDA and SQIVND (reference sequence). The CDR3: CASSPTQNYGYTF. The CDR3 nucleotides read TGTGCCAGTAGCCCTACCCAAAACTATGGCTACACCTTC.

The chain has TRBV7-6 and TRBJ2-7, with a tentative D call TRBD2 (6 bases). Germline V CDR1 and CDR2: SGHVS, FNYEAQ. CDR3 length equals 16 residues. V was cut by 1 base and J by 0 bases, with 13 bases left in between. The CDR3 sequence is CASSLDPSVSSYEQYF. CDR3 sequence (DNA): TGTGCCAGCAGCTTAGATCCTAGCGTGAGCTCCTACGAGCAGTACTTC.

The chain uses TRBV7-9 and TRBJ1-5; no reliable D call. The CDR3 contains 14 residues. Trimming took off 3 bases at V and 3 bases at J, with 9 bases between the two ends. The germline gives CDR1 SEHNR, CDR2 FQNEAQ (reference sequence). The CDR3 loop reads CASSFNGYNQPQHF. The CDR3 region has the DNA TGTGCCAGCAGCTTTAACGGGTACAATCAGCCCCAGCATTTT.

This chain uses TRBV5-4 with TRBJ1-1; D call uncertain. V lost 4 bases to trimming and J lost 4 bases, with 14 bases between them. CDR3 length: 14 residues. Germline V lookup: CDR1 SGHNT, CDR2 YYREEE (reference sequence). DNA of the CDR3: TGTGCCAGCAGCCCCGGGGAGGGCTCCACTGAAGCTTTCTTT. It codes for CASSPGEGSTEAFF.

The chain joins TRBV7-2 to TRBJ2-7; 8 nucleotides align to TRBD2. CDR3 length: 14 amino acids. CDR1 is SGHTA and CDR2 is FQGNSA in the germline V gene. The V segment lost 3 bases and the J segment 2 bases; nucleotides outside the gene matches: 3. The CDR3 protein is CASSLGRGAYEQYF. CDR3 nucleotide sequence: TGTGCCAGCAGCTTGGGGCGGGGGGCCTACGAGCAGTACTTC.